These 17 T cell receptor beta chains originate from one sample sequenced in a study of T cells in Graves' hyperthyroidism and ophthalmopathy (dated 2019 in TCRdb). The receptor library was made with multiplex PCR. TCRdb lists the instrument as Illumina HiSeq 2000. TCR beta CDR3 regions were amplified from RNA transcripts. A first-round RT-PCR of the TCR CDR3 used the HTBI primer set with the Qiagen OneStep RT-PCR kit. The public sequencing data were trimmed at Q25 with fastp and processed into clonotypes with MiXCR by TCRdb, which kept only in-frame beta chains. Every entry covers one CDR3 protein and lists the most common genes and DNA from its rows. In this sample the table shows 690,000 or so distinct CDR3 sequences, 18% of which occur a single time. The ten largest clones capture 16% of the sample. The sequenced material came from blood. The receptors were sampled from a woman between 45 and 65 years old with Graves' hyperthyroidism that later progressed to Graves' ophthalmopathy.

The chain recombines TRBV5-6 with TRBJ1-6; D is perhaps TRBD1 (6 bases). Germline V gives CDR1 SGHDT, CDR2 YYEEEE. The CDR3 has 18 amino acids. V lost 3 bases and J 7 bases, leaving 23 bases between the germline ends. The CDR3 nucleotides are TGTGCCAGCAGCTCCTCCGGGACACCGAGCCTCTTCAATTCACCCCTCCACTTT. The encoded protein is CASSSSGTPSLFNSPLHF.

The V and J genes are TRBV11-2 and TRBJ2-5; 7 nucleotides match TRBD1. V was pared by 0 bases and J by 0 bases, with 4 bases of the junction left unmatched. In germline, CDR1 is SGHAT, CDR2 FQNNGV. The CDR3 length is 16 residues. The CDR3 region has the DNA TGTGCCAGCAGCTTAGACGGGACAGACCACCAAGAGACCCAGTACTTC. It specifies CASSLDGTDHQETQYF.

The chain carries TRBV5-1 and TRBJ2-2; 9 nucleotides match TRBD1. Germline V lookup: CDR1 SGHRS, CDR2 YFSETQ. The CDR3 runs to 15 residues. Trimming cost V 4 bases and J 4 bases; bases outside gene matches: 5. DNA for the CDR3: TGCGCCAGCAGCATGGGACAGGGTAGCACCGGGGAGCTGTTTTTT. Translation: CASSMGQGSTGELFF.

This clonotype was observed a few times. The chain recombines TRBV19 with TRBJ1-5; D remains ambiguous. Trimming removed 1 base from V and 3 bases from J, with 10 bases in between. Germline V lookup: CDR1 LNHDA, CDR2 SQIVND (reference sequence). This CDR3 has 15 amino acids. In DNA form, the CDR3 reads TGTGCCAGTAGTATAGGCGACGGGATCAATCAGCCCCAGCATTTT. Its translation is CASSIGDGINQPQHF.

This clonotype occurred once. The junction differs from germline at one of its ends, possibly a read error. V gene TRBV20-1 combines with J gene TRBJ1-4; D unresolved. CDR1 and CDR2 (germline): DFQATT, SNEGSKA (reference sequence). CDR3 length: 13 amino acids. CDR3 bases: TGCAGTGCTAGAGGCCAGGAAAATGGAAAACTGTTTTTT. Its protein product is CSARGQENGKLFF.

This clonotype appeared a few times. The chain employs TRBV12-3 or TRBV12-4 and TRBJ2-2, with 7 bases that match TRBD1. Trimming at V came to 3 bases and at J to 4 bases, leaving 5 bases not matched to a gene. The CDR3 extends over 15 amino acids. CDR3 in DNA: TGTGCCAGCAGTTTTCAAACAGGGGCCACCGGGGAGCTGTTTTTT. Protein product: CASSFQTGATGELFF.

This clonotype has a count of ten or more. This chain joins TRBV11-2 and TRBJ2-7; tentative D call: TRBD2 (7 bases). The CDR3 has 15 amino acids. V was pared by 4 bases and J by 3 bases, with 16 bases between. CDR1 is SGHAT, CDR2 FQNNGV, per germline. Written as DNA, the CDR3 is TGTGCCAGCAGCTGGGGGGGGGGCGCCTTCTACGAGCAGTACTTC. Residues: CASSWGGGAFYEQYF.

As regards this clonotype: The junction shows a germline mismatch at one end, possibly a read error. This chain connects TRBV5-1 to TRBJ2-3; 7 bases fit TRBD2. Germline CDR1 SGHRS, CDR2 YFSETQ. The CDR3 loop spans 18 amino acids. The CDR3 is CASSLAVERGGRTDTQCF. CDR3 nucleotides: TGCGCCAGCAGCTTGGCAGTCGAGCGGGGAGGCCGCACAGATACGCAGTGTTTT.

Ten or more counts support this clonotype. This chain uses TRBV28 with TRBJ2-7; D may be TRBD1 or TRBD2 (5 bases each). CDR1 and CDR2 (germline): MDHEN, SYDVKM. The germline V and J ends were trimmed by 4 bases and 5 bases, with 30 bases remaining between them. The CDR3 is 19 amino acids. CDR3: CASSSSTPAPGRRSNEQYF. As DNA, the CDR3 is TGTGCCAGCAGTTCTTCCACCCCCGCTCCGGGACGTCGGTCCAACGAGCAGTACTTC. Full variable domain (missing parts from reference TRBV28 and TRBJ2-7): DVKVTQSSRYLVKRTGEKVFLECVQDMDHENMFWYRQDPGLGLRLIYFSYDVKMKEKGDIPEGYSVSREKKERFSLILESASTNQTSMYLCASSSSTPAPGRRSNEQYFGPGTRLTVT.

The V and J genes are TRBV7-8 and TRBJ2-7; D is tentatively TRBD1 or TRBD2 (5 bases each). Germline V gene lookup returns CDR1 SGHVS and CDR2 FQNEAQ. The CDR3 is 14 amino acids. Trimming cost V 5 bases and J 0 bases, with 11 bases left between them. CDR3 nucleotides: TGTGCCAGCAGCCCCGGGACCCACTCCTACGAGCAGTACTTC. Its translation is CASSPGTHSYEQYF.

This clonotype was seen a handful of times. The CDR3 sequence is CASSLALGSADAGSNYGYTF. Here the CDR3 DNA reads TGTGCCAGCAGCTTAGCCTTGGGTTCGGCAGACGCGGGATCTAACTATGGCTACACCTTC. The chain recombines TRBV7-9 with TRBJ1-2; no clear D gene. CDR3 length equals 20 residues. Germline CDR1 SEHNR, CDR2 FQNEAQ (reference sequence). V was pared by 0 bases and J by 0 bases, with 23 bases between.

The rearrangement links TRBV20-1 to TRBJ2-1, with 9 bases identical to TRBD2. Germline CDR1 reads DFQATT; CDR2 reads SNEGSKA (reference sequence). The CDR3 is made up of 14 amino acids. The V segment lost 6 bases and the J segment 2 bases; nucleotides outside the gene matches: 5. This chain's CDR3 is CSAKLAGAYNEQFF. The CDR3 DNA reads as TGCAGTGCCAAGTTAGCGGGGGCCTACAATGAGCAGTTCTTC.

The chain has TRBV11-2 and TRBJ2-2, with D unresolved. CDR1 and CDR2 (germline): SGHAT, FQNNGV. Trimming took off 8 bases at V and 7 bases at J, with 14 bases between the two ends. The CDR3 consists of 13 residues. For the CDR3, the DNA is TGTGCCAGCTCCCGTCCCCCCTTCGGGGAGCTGTTTTTT. Translated: CASSRPPFGELFF.

This clonotype was observed a handful of times. The DNA for the CDR3 is TGCGCCAGCAGCCTCGAAGGGCCAGGGACTGTCTACGAGCAGTACTTC. Its protein is CASSLEGPGTVYEQYF. This sequence joins TRBV4-1 and TRBJ2-7, with a tentative D call TRBD2 (6 bases). The V gene lost 4 bases and the J gene lost 3 bases, with 19 bases spanning the gap. This CDR3 contains 16 residues. The germline CDR1 and CDR2 sequences are MGHRA and YSYEKL.

This clonotype occurred many times. The gene calls are TRBV18 and TRBJ2-5; D remains ambiguous. The CDR3 has 14 residues. From germline, CDR1 is KGHSH and CDR2 LQKENI. Trimming cost V 2 bases and J 1 base, with 8 bases left between them. CDR3 DNA sequence: TGTGCCAGCTCACCAAGACACATCCAAGAGACCCAGTACTTC. As protein: CASSPRHIQETQYF.

This clonotype was found many times. The CDR3 spells CAWTSGGNQPQHF. CDR3 nucleotides: TGTGCCTGGACTTCAGGGGGAAATCAGCCCCAGCATTTT. The chain has TRBV30 and TRBJ1-5, with 7 bases that match TRBD1. Germline CDR1 GTSNPN, CDR2 SVGIG (reference sequence). This CDR3 spans 13 amino acids. V lost 4 bases to trimming and J lost 4 bases; unmatched junction nucleotides: 4.

This clonotype was counted many times. The rearrangement joins TRBV3-1 to TRBJ2-7; TRBD1 is a possible D gene (5 bases). There are 14 residues in the CDR3. The germline V and J ends were trimmed by 1 base and 2 bases, with 9 bases remaining between them. Germline CDR1 reads LGHDT; CDR2 reads YNNKEL (reference sequence). CDR3 sequence: CASSQGPGPYEQYF. For the CDR3, the DNA is TGTGCCAGCAGCCAAGGACCAGGGCCCTACGAGCAGTACTTC.